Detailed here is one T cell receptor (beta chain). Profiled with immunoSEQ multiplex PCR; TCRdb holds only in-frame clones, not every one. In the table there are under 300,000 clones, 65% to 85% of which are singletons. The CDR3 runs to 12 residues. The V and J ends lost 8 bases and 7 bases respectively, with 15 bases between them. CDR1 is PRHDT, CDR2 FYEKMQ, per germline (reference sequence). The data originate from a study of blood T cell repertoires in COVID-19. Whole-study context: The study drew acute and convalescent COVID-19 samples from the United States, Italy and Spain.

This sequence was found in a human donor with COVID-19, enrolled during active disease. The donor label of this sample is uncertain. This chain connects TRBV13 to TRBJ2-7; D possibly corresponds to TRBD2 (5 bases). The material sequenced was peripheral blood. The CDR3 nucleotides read TGTGCCAGCGGGCCCGGGGTGGAAGAGCAGTACTTC. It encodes CASGPGVEEQYF. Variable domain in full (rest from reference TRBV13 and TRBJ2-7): AAGVIQSPRHLIKEKRETATLKCYPIPRHDTVYWYQQGPGQDPQFLISFYEKMQSDKGSIPDRFSAQQFSDYHSELNMSSLELGDSALYFCASGPGVEEQYFGPGTRLTVT.